What follows are 28 T cell receptor beta chains derived from one specimen sequenced in a study of glioma-infiltrating T cells. Amplification of TCR alpha and beta CDR3 regions from RNA used iRepertoire nested multiplex PCR. TCRdb passed the multiplex PCR reads through MiXCR, listing each CDR3 protein once. The sample records some 190,000 distinct CDR3 sequences, more than 30% being singletons. Specimen: glioma tissue, nonneoplastic brain tissue, or PBMCs (not recorded which). The receptors derive from a human donor with low-grade glioma or glioblastoma, undergoing nonglioma brain surgery, or in good health (not recorded which).

This clonotype was picked up a small number of times. J is TRBJ2-5 and V is TRBV29-1; 7 bases align to TRBD2. J was trimmed by 5 bases and V by 5 bases; bases with no gene match: 8. There are 13 residues in the CDR3. The germline gives CDR1 SQVTM, CDR2 ANQGSEA. The CDR3 DNA sequence: TGCAGCGTTCGGGGGAGGGCCGTCGAGACCCAGTACTTC. Amino acids: CSVRGRAVETQYF.

This clonotype was seen many times. The chain recombines TRBV2 with TRBJ2-3; the match to TRBD2 covers 8 bases. Germline V gene lookup returns CDR1 SNHLY and CDR2 FYNNEI. The CDR3 length is 15 residues. V trimming: 4 bases; J trimming: 3 bases; junction bases outside the gene matches: 6. The DNA of the CDR3 is TGTGCCAGCAGTGTATTCGCGGGAGGTACAGATACGCAGTATTTT. It is translated as CASSVFAGGTDTQYF.

The chain links TRBV6-1 to TRBJ2-7; no clear D. Looked up from germline, CDR1 is MNHNS and CDR2 is SASEGT. The CDR3 loop spans 13 amino acids. V shed 7 bases and J shed 0 bases, with 10 bases lying between them. DNA of the CDR3: TGTGCCAGCAACCCACAAGGCTCCTACGAGCAGTACTTC. Translation gives CASNPQGSYEQYF.

This clonotype was counted many times. This chain joins TRBV10-3 and TRBJ1-1; 7 nucleotides match TRBD1. V lost 6 bases and J lost 7; bases outside the gene matches: 5. The CDR3 extends over 12 amino acids. Germline V gives CDR1 ENHRY, CDR2 SYGVKD. The CDR3 sequence is CAISDRTGEAFF. The DNA of the CDR3 is TGTGCCATCAGCGACAGGACAGGTGAAGCTTTCTTT.

This clonotype has more than one count but fewer than ten. The J gene is TRBJ1-6, the V gene TRBV7-2; D call uncertain. CDR1 and CDR2 (germline): SGHTA, FQGNSA. The germline V and J ends were trimmed by 1 base and 5 bases, with 9 bases remaining between them. This CDR3 comprises 15 residues. CDR3 DNA: TGTGCCAGCAGCTTAGGAGTTCAAAATAATTCACCCCTCCACTTT. Protein product: CASSLGVQNNSPLHF.

Here the CDR3 reads CASGGDRAYNEQFF. The CDR3 coding sequence is TGCGCCAGCGGAGGGGACAGGGCCTACAATGAGCAGTTCTTC. The chain joins TRBV5-1 to TRBJ2-1; the match to TRBD1 covers 9 bases. J was trimmed by 2 bases and V by 7 bases; bases with no gene match: 4. Germline CDR1 reads SGHRS; CDR2 reads YFSETQ. The CDR3 loop spans 14 amino acids.

This clonotype was detected only a few times. The V call is TRBV29-1, the J call TRBJ2-1, with a tentative D call TRBD2 (6 bases). The length of the CDR3 is 15 residues. The V and J ends lost 3 bases and 0 bases respectively, with 12 bases between them. The germline CDR1 and CDR2 sequences are SQVTM and ANQGSEA. The chain's CDR3 is CSVEGLGDSYNEQFF. CDR3 DNA: TGCAGCGTTGAGGGACTCGGGGACTCCTACAATGAGCAGTTCTTC.

This clonotype occurred many times. The chain is built from TRBV4-1 and TRBJ2-1, with D perhaps matching TRBD1 (5 bases). Trimming left V 0 bases short and J 5 bases short, with 8 bases between. CDR1 and CDR2 from the germline V gene are MGHRA and YSYEKL. This CDR3 spans 14 amino acids. The CDR3 bases are TGCGCCAGCAGCCAAGATCGACAGAACAATGAGCAGTTCTTC. Protein: CASSQDRQNNEQFF.

Notes on this clonotype: A much more abundant neighbour one base away suggests this may be a read error. The J gene is TRBJ2-7, the V gene TRBV7-2, with D uncertain. The end of the DNA is better explained by TRBJ2-1, so the J call may be wrong. CDR3 length equals 12 residues. CDR1 SGHTA and CDR2 FQGNSA come from the germline V gene. The CDR3 DNA reads as TGTGCCAGCAGCCTCGGAATTTACGAGCAGTTCTTC. It is translated as CASSLGIYEQFF.

By share, this clonotype counts as medium-sized. As DNA, the CDR3 is TGTGCCAGCAGTTGGGGGCAATCCTACGAGCAGTACTTC. This translates into CASSWGQSYEQYF. The chain is built from TRBV27 and TRBJ2-7, with a weak D call TRBD1 (6 bases). Germline V gene data show CDR1 as MNHEY and CDR2 as SMNVEV (reference sequence). The CDR3 is 13 residues long. With 4 bases removed from V and 1 base from J, the gap between germline ends came to 8 bases.

This clonotype was seen many times. The chain uses TRBV6-1 and TRBJ2-1, with D maybe TRBD1 (5 bases). This CDR3 has 13 residues. V dropped 6 bases and J dropped 7 bases, with 13 bases sitting between them. Germline V lookup: CDR1 MNHNS, CDR2 SASEGT. The CDR3: CASSPRQINEQFF. CDR3 nucleotide sequence: TGTGCCAGCAGCCCCCGACAGATAAATGAGCAGTTCTTC.

The chain couples TRBV28 to TRBJ2-5, with D perhaps TRBD2 (6 bases). The length of the CDR3 is 18 residues. Trimming cost V 6 bases and J 4 bases, with 27 bases left between them. In germline, CDR1 is MDHEN, CDR2 SYDVKM. DNA of the CDR3: TGTGCCAGCAGGAATCGCGCGGGATGGCTCCCCATCGGAGAGACCCAGTACTTC. Translation: CASRNRAGWLPIGETQYF.

Concerning this clonotype: A read error may produce the germline difference seen at one junction end. The V and J genes are TRBV6-1 and TRBJ1-1; no clear D gene. The CDR3 loop spans 15 amino acids. Germline-derived CDR1 and CDR2 are MNHNS and SASEGT. The CDR3 spells CASSQCALRNTEALF. CDR3 bases: TGTGCCAGCAGTCAGTGCGCCCTGAGGAACACTGAAGCTCTCTTT.

This clonotype was detected ten times or more. The chain recombines TRBV20-1 with TRBJ2-7; 15 nucleotides agree with TRBD2. V trimming: 3 bases; J trimming: 0 bases; junction bases outside the gene matches: 3. Germline assignment: CDR1 DFQATT and CDR2 SNEGSKA (reference sequence). The CDR3 runs 16 residues. The CDR3 DNA is TGCAGTGCTAGCGGGACTAGCGGGGGGAGCTCCTACGAGCAGTACTTC. Translating gives CSASGTSGGSSYEQYF.

This clonotype was recorded a few times. The chain couples TRBV12-3 or TRBV12-4 to TRBJ2-5, with D perhaps TRBD1 (5 bases). The CDR3 is 13 amino acids. V was trimmed by 6 bases and J by 7 bases, leaving 15 bases between them. CDR3 in amino acids: CASSRGAIRTQYF. The CDR3 DNA reads TGTGCCAGCAGCCGTGGGGCCATCAGGACCCAGTACTTC.

This clonotype has just a few counts. This chain joins TRBV29-1 and TRBJ2-1; 7 positions agree with TRBD2. V shed 3 bases and J 10 bases; nucleotides not matched to a gene: 9. The CDR3 is 13 amino acids. Germline V gene data show CDR1 as SQVTM and CDR2 as ANQGSEA. DNA of the CDR3: TGCAGCGTTGAGGGGGGGGGGATGCTGGAGCAGTTCTTC. Protein: CSVEGGGMLEQFF.

To note about this clonotype: A much larger clonotype is one base distant, so this may be a read error. The chain combines TRBV6-1 with TRBJ2-3, with a tentative D call TRBD2 (5 bases). The CDR3 is 17 residues long. The germline gives CDR1 MNHNS, CDR2 SASEGT. V was shortened by 10 bases and J by 4 bases, with 27 bases between the two germline ends. CDR3 amino acids: CATLRSGRWRNADTQYF. DNA for the CDR3: TGTGCCACTCTACGTTCGGGTCGGTGGAGGAACGCAGATACGCAGTATTTT.

The sample holds many counts of this clonotype. V usage is TRBV7-9 and J usage is TRBJ1-2; no clear D. V lost 5 bases and J lost 9, with 13 bases in between. The germline V gene encodes CDR1 SEHNR and CDR2 FQNEAQ (reference sequence). This CDR3 is built from 12 residues. DNA for the CDR3: TGTGCCAGCAGCCCTTCGGTGGGGAGCTACACCTTC. Encoded protein: CASSPSVGSYTF.

This clonotype was recorded many times. The V call is TRBV28, the J call TRBJ1-5; 12 bases are a match to TRBD1. The CDR3 runs to 17 residues. Germline CDR1 MDHEN, CDR2 SYDVKM. With V trimmed by 2 bases and J by 5 bases, 7 bases remained unmatched. As DNA, the CDR3 is TGTGCCAGCAGTTTAGAACGGGACAGGGGGCTCGATCAGCCCCAGCATTTT. This sequence encodes CASSLERDRGLDQPQHF.

This clonotype appeared once. The chain links TRBV3-1 to TRBJ1-2, with TRBD1 as a possible D gene (5 bases). V dropped 4 bases and J dropped 10 bases, with 16 bases sitting between them. Germline CDR1 and CDR2: LGHDT and YNNKEL (reference sequence). This CDR3 is 13 amino acids long. CDR3 in DNA: TGTGCCAGCAGCCCCGAGACAGCTGTATTCTACACCTTC. This codes for CASSPETAVFYTF.

Notes on this clonotype: This may come from a read error, since a much larger clone is one base off. CDR3 sequence: CATSYRQGNYGYTF. The CDR3 nucleotides are TGTGCCACCAGTTATAGACAGGGGAACTATGGCTACACCTTC. V is TRBV6-2 or TRBV6-3 and J is TRBJ1-2; 8 bases line up with TRBD1. The CDR3 contains 14 residues. CDR1 is MNHEY, CDR2 SVGEGT, per germline.

In this sample, this clonotype turned up many times. This rearrangement joins TRBV6-1 to TRBJ2-3; the D gene could be TRBD1 or TRBD2 (5 bases each). V was cut by 5 bases and J by 7 bases, with 19 bases left in between. The CDR3 spans 15 residues. The germline gives CDR1 MNHNS, CDR2 SASEGT. CDR3 DNA: TGTGCCAGCAGTTCCCCTCAGGGACCCGTGCATACGCAGTATTTT. It codes for CASSSPQGPVHTQYF.

This clonotype occurred many times. V is TRBV28 and J is TRBJ1-1; D is ambiguous. Germline loops: CDR1 MDHEN, CDR2 SYDVKM. V dropped 3 bases and J dropped 0 bases, with 8 bases sitting between them. CDR3 length equals 14 residues. In nucleotides, the CDR3 is TGTGCCAGCAGTTTCCCCACGATGAACACTGAAGCTTTCTTT. Residues: CASSFPTMNTEAFF.

Worth noting for this clonotype: Possible read error: a much larger clone is one base away. This rearrangement joins TRBV28 to TRBJ2-1; TRBD2 matches 12 bases. Per the germline V gene, CDR1 is MDHEN and CDR2 is SYDVKM. There are 15 residues in the CDR3. The CDR3 sequence: CASSLGRLAGGPGLF. The CDR3 DNA follows: TGTGCCAGCAGTTTAGGTCGTCTAGCGGGAGGGCCAGGGCTCTTC.

Points on this clonotype: Given a much more abundant clone one base away, this may be a read error. V usage is TRBV3-1 and J usage is TRBJ2-7, with D perhaps assigned TRBD1 or TRBD2 (5 bases each). Trimming shortened V by 0 bases and J by 0 bases, and 12 bases separated the two germline ends. The CDR3 covers 16 residues. Germline CDR1 and CDR2: LGHDT and YNNKEL (reference sequence). CDR3 in amino acids: CASSQDREYSSYEQYF. CDR3 DNA sequence: TGTGCCAGCAGCCAAGACAGGGAGTACAGCTCCTACGAGCAGTACTTC.

This clonotype was observed many times. This rearrangement joins TRBV4-2 to TRBJ1-5; tentative D call: TRBD1 (5 bases). Germline loops: CDR1 LGHNA, CDR2 YNFKEQ. This CDR3 has 15 amino acids. V lost 7 bases and J lost 1, with 14 bases in between. Written as DNA, the CDR3 is TGTGCCAGCACCCAGGGCCCACGGAGCAATCAGCCCCAGCATTTT. This translates into CASTQGPRSNQPQHF.

Comment on this clonotype: A much larger clone lies one base from this, so it may be a read error. This rearrangement joins TRBV27 to TRBJ1-1, with no clear D. The CDR3 totals 14 residues. Germline loops: CDR1 MNHEY, CDR2 SMNVEV (reference sequence). V lost 3 bases and J lost 5, with 13 bases in between. CDR3 sequence: CASSFTVRRTEAFF. The DNA for the CDR3 is TGTGCCAGCAGTTTTACGGTAAGGCGAACTGAAGCTTTCTTT.

Concerning this clonotype itself: Just one base apart from a much larger clone, this may be a read error. The gene calls are TRBV7-9 and TRBJ2-3; 7 nucleotides align to TRBD2. Per the germline V gene, CDR1 is SEHNR and CDR2 is FQNEAQ (reference sequence). CDR3 length: 17 residues. CDR3 nucleotides: TGTGCCAGCGGCTTATTTCGAACTAGCGATGCGCGGGATACGCAGTATTTT. Its translation is CASGLFRTSDARDTQYF.